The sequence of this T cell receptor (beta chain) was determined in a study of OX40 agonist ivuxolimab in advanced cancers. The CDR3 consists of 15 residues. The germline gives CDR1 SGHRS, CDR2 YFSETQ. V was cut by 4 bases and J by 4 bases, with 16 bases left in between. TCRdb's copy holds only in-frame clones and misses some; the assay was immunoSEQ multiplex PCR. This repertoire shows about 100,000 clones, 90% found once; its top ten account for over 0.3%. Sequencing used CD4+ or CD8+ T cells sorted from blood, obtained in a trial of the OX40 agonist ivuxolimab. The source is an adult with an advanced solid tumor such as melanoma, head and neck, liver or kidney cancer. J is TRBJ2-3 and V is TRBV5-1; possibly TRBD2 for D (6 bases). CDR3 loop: CASSLGGSVPDTQYF. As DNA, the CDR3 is TGCGCCAGCAGCCTTGGAGGGTCGGTTCCAGATACGCAGTATTTT. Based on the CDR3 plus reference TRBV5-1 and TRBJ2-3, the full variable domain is KAGVTQTPRYLIKTRGQQVTLSCSPISGHRSVSWYQQTPGQGLQFLFEYFSETQRNKGNFPGRFSGRQFSNSRSEMNVSTLELGDSALYLCASSLGGSVPDTQYFGPGTRLTVL.